The 2 T cell receptor beta chains below were found in one sample sequenced in a study of T cell responses to AZD1222 COVID-19 vaccine. Produced via immunoSEQ multiplex PCR; TCRdb's table is partial and in-frame only. The top ten clones hold over 1.2% of a sample with about 150,000 clones, roughly 90% of them seen once. Sequencing used peripheral blood, obtained 28 days after the second AZD1222 dose. These receptors were taken from an adult who received the AZD1222 COVID-19 vaccine.

J is TRBJ1-2 and V is TRBV13; D may be TRBD1 (6 bases). CDR1 and CDR2 from the germline V gene are PRHDT and FYEKMQ (reference sequence). V gave up 0 bases and J gave up 7 bases, with 21 bases separating them. The CDR3 extends over 17 amino acids. The DNA of the CDR3 is TGTGCCAGCAGCTTAGGCTCTTTGGAGGGGGGTAGAAGTGGCTACACCTTC. Translating it yields CASSLGSLEGGRSGYTF.

The V and J genes are TRBV4-1 and TRBJ2-1; unclear D gene. Trimming took 4 bases from V and 0 from J, leaving 13 bases between them. The CDR3 runs to 16 residues. Germline loops: CDR1 MGHRA, CDR2 YSYEKL. The DNA for the CDR3 is TGCGCCAGCAGCCTCCTTCCGCGGTTCTCCTACAATGAGCAGTTCTTC. Its translation: CASSLLPRFSYNEQFF.